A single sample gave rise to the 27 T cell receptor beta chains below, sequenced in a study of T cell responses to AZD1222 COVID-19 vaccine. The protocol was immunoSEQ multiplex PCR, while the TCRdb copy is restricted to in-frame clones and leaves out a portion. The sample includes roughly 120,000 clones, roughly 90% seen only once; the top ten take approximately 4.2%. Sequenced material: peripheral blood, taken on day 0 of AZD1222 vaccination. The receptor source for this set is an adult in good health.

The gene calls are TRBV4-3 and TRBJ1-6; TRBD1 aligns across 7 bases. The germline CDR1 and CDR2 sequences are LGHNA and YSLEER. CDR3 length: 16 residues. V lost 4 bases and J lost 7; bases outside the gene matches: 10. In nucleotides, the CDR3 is TGCGCCAGCAGCCGGACCAGGGACAGTTTCAATTCACCCCTCCACTTT. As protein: CASSRTRDSFNSPLHF.

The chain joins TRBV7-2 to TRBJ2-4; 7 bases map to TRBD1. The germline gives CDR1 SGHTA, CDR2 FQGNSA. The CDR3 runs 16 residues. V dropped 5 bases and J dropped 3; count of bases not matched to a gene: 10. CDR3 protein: CASSLVQGKGKNIQYF. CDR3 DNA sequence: TGTGCCAGCAGCCTAGTACAGGGGAAGGGCAAAAACATTCAGTACTTC.

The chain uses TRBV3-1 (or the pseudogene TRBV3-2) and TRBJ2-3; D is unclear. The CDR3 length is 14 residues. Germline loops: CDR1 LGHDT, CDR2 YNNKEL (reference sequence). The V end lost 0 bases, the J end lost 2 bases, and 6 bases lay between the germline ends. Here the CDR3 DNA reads TGTGCCAGCAGCCAAGATGACTCCACAGATACGCAGTATTTT. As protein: CASSQDDSTDTQYF.

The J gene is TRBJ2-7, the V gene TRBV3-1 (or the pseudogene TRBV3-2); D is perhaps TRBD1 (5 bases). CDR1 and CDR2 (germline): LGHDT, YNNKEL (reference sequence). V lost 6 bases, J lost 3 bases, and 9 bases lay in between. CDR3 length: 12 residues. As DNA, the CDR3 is TGTGCCAGCAGTCAGGGCCTCTACGAGCAGTACTTC. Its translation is CASSQGLYEQYF.

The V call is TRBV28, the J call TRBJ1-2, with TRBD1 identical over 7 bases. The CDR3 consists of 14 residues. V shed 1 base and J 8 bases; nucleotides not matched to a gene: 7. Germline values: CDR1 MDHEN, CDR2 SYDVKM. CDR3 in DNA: TGTGCCAGCAGTTTATTTGGGACAGCTAACGGCTACACCTTC. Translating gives CASSLFGTANGYTF.

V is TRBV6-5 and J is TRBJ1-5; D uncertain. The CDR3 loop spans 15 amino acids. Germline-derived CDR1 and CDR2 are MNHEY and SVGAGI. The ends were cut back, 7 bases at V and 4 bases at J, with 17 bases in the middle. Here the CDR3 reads CASIQTSGNNQPQHF. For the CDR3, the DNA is TGTGCCAGCATCCAGACGTCGGGGAATAATCAGCCCCAGCATTTT.

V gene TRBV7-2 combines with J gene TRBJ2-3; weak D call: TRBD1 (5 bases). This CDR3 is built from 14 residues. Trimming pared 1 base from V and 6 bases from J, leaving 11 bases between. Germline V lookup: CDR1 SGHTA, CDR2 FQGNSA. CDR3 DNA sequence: TGTGCCAGCAGCTTAGGGGGCCCGCCGGATACGCAGTATTTT. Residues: CASSLGGPPDTQYF.

The CDR3 DNA reads as TGCGCCAGCAGCTTGCCCGGGACAGGGTCCTATGGCTACACCTTC. Its translation is CASSLPGTGSYGYTF. V is TRBV5-1 and J is TRBJ1-2; TRBD1 matches at 9 bases. The germline V gene encodes CDR1 SGHRS and CDR2 YFSETQ. The CDR3 is 15 amino acids. V lost 1 base, J lost 4 bases, and 5 bases stayed unmatched.

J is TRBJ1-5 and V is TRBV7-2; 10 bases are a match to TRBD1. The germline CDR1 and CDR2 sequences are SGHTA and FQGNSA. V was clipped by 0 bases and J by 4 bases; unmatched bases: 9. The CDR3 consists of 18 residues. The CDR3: CASSLASDRGRGNQPQHF. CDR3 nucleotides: TGTGCCAGCAGCTTAGCGTCCGACAGGGGGCGCGGGAATCAGCCCCAGCATTTT.

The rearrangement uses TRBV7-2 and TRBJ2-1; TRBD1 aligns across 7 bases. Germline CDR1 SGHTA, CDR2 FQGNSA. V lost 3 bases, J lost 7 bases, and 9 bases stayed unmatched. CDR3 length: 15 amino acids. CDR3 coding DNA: TGTGCCAGCAGCTTTGTGAAGGGGGCGCGGAATGAGCAGTTCTTC. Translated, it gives CASSFVKGARNEQFF.

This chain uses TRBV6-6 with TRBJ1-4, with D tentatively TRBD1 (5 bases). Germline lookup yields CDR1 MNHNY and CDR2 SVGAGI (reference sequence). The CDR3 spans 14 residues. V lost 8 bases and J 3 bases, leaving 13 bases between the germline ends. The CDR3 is CASAPGRSNEKLFF. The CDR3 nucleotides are TGTGCCAGCGCACCGGGACGGTCTAATGAAAAACTGTTTTTT.

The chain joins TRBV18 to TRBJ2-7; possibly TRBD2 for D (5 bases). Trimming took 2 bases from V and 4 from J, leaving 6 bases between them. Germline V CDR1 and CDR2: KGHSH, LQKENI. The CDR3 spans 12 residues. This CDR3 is CASSPGEYEQYF. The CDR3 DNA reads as TGTGCCAGCTCACCAGGGGAGTACGAGCAGTACTTC. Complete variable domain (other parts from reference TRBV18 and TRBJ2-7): NAGVMQNPRHLVRRRGQEARLRCSPMKGHSHVYWYRQLPEEGLKFMVYLQKENIIDESGMPKERFSAEFPKEGPSILRIQQVVRGDSAAYFCASSPGEYEQYFGPGTRLTVT.

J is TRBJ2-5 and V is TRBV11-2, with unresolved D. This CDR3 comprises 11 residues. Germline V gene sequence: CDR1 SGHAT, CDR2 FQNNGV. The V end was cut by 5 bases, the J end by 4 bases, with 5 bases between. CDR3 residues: CASSRAETQYF. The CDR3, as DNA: TGTGCCAGCAGCCGGGCAGAGACCCAGTACTTC.

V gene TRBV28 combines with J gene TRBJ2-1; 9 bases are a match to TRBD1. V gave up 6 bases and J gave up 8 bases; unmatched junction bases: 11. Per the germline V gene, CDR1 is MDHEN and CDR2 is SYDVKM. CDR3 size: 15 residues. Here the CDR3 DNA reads TGTGCCAGCAGCCATCAAAGGACAGGGGACGATGAGCAGTTCTTC. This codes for CASSHQRTGDDEQFF.

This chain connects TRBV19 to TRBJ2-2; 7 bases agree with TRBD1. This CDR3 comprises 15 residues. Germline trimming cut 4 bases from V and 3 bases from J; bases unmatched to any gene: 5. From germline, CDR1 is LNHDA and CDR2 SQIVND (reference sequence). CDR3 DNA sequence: TGTGCCAGTAGTAATTACAGGGGTCACACCGGGGAGCTGTTTTTT. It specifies CASSNYRGHTGELFF.

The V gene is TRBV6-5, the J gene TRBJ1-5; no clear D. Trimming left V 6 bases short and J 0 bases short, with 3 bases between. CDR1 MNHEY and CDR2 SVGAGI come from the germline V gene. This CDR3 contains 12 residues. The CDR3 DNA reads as TGTGCCAGCAGAACTAGCAATCAGCCCCAGCATTTT. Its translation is CASRTSNQPQHF.

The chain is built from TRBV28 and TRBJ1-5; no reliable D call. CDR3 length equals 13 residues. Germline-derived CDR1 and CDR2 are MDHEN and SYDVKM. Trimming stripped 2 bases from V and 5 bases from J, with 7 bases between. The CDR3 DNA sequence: TGTGCCAGCAGTTTAGAGGGCTATCAGCCCCAGCATTTT. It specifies CASSLEGYQPQHF. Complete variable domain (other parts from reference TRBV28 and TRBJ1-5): DVKVTQSSRYLVKRTGEKVFLECVQDMDHENMFWYRQDPGLGLRLIYFSYDVKMKEKGDIPEGYSVSREKKERFSLILESASTNQTSMYLCASSLEGYQPQHFGDGTRLSIL.

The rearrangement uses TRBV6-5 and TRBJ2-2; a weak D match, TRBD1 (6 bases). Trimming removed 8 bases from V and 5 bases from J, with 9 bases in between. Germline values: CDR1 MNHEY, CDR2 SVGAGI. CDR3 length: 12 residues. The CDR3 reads CASFGQTGELFF. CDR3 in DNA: TGTGCCAGCTTCGGACAGACCGGGGAGCTGTTTTTT.

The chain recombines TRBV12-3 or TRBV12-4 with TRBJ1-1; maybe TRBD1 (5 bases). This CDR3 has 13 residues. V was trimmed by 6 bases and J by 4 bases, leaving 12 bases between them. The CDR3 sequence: CASRRGGVTEAFF. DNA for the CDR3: TGTGCCAGCAGACGGGGGGGTGTCACTGAAGCTTTCTTT.

The CDR3: CASSDWLMNTEAFF. CDR3 sequence (DNA): TGTGCCAGCAGTGATTGGCTCATGAACACTGAAGCTTTCTTT. The chain joins TRBV2 to TRBJ1-1, with no clear D. Between the trimmed V and J ends, which lost 3 bases and 0 bases, there was a span of 8 bases. Germline loops: CDR1 SNHLY, CDR2 FYNNEI. The length of the CDR3 is 14 residues.

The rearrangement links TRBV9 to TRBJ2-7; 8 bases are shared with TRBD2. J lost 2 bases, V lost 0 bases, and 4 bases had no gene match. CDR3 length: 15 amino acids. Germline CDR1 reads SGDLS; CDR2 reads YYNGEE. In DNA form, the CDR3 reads TGTGCCAGCAGCGTAGATGAGCGGGAGACCTACGAGCAGTACTTC. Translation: CASSVDERETYEQYF.

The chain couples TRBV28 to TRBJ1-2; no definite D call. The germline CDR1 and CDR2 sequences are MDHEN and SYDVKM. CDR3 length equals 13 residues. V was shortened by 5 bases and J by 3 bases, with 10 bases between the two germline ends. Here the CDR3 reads CASSGVRDYGYTF. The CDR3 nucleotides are TGTGCCAGCAGTGGAGTCCGCGACTATGGCTACACCTTC.

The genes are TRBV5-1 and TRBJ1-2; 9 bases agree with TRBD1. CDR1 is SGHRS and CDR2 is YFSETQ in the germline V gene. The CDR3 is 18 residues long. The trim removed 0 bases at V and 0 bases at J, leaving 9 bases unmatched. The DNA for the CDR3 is TGCGCCAGCAGCTTGGAGGGGTTGGGGACAGGGCCTAACTATGGCTACACCTTC. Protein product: CASSLEGLGTGPNYGYTF.

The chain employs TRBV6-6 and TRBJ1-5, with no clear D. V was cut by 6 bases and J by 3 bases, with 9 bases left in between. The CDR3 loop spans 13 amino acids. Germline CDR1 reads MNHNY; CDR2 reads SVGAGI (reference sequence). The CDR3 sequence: CASRRGSNQPQHF. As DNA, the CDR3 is TGTGCCAGCAGAAGAGGGTCCAATCAGCCCCAGCATTTT.

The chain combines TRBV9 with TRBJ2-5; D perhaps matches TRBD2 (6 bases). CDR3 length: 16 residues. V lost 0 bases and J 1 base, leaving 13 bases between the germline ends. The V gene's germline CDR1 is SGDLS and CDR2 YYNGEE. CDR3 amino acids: CASSVAGGGPQETQYF. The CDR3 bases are TGTGCCAGCAGCGTAGCTGGGGGAGGCCCCCAAGAGACCCAGTACTTC.

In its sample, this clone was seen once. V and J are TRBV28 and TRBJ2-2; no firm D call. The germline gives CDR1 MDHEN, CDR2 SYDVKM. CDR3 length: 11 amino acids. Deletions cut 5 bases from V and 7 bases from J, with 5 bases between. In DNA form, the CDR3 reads TGTGCCAGCAGTCTCGACGGGGAGCTGTTTTTT. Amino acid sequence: CASSLDGELFF. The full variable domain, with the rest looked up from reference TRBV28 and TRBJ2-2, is DVKVTQSSRYLVKRTGEKVFLECVQDMDHENMFWYRQDPGLGLRLIYFSYDVKMKEKGDIPEGYSVSREKKERFSLILESASTNQTSMYLCASSLDGELFFGEGSRLTVL.

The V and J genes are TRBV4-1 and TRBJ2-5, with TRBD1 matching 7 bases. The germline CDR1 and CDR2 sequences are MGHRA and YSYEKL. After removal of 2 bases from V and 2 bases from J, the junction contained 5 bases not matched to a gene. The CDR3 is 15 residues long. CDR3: CASSQPDREQETQYF. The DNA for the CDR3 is TGCGCCAGCAGCCAACCCGACAGGGAGCAAGAGACCCAGTACTTC.